Listed here are 28 T cell receptor beta chains from one sample, sequenced in a study of T cells in Graves' hyperthyroidism and ophthalmopathy. From RNA transcripts, TCR beta CDR3 regions were amplified. TCR CDR3 underwent first-round RT-PCR with the HTBI primer set. Via MiXCR, TCRdb re-called the multiplex PCR reads, giving one row per CDR3 protein. The table shows more than 350,000 distinct CDR3 sequences, with about 16% occurring only once. The material sequenced was blood. The receptor set was obtained from a woman in her 30s with Graves' hyperthyroidism.

This clonotype came up many times. The gene calls are TRBV20-1 and TRBJ2-1; 10 positions agree with TRBD2. Germline assignment: CDR1 DFQATT and CDR2 SNEGSKA (reference sequence). The CDR3 contains 16 residues. Unmatched junction bases numbered 16, after V lost 6 bases and J lost 8 bases. The CDR3 region has the DNA TGCAGTGCAAAGCACGGCGCTAGCGGGAGTTTGTATGAGCAGTTCTTC. This sequence encodes CSAKHGASGSLYEQFF.

The chain links TRBV28 to TRBJ1-3; the D gene is possibly TRBD1 (5 bases). Germline values: CDR1 MDHEN, CDR2 SYDVKM. V was pared by 7 bases and J by 4 bases, with 11 bases between. The CDR3 has 13 amino acids. CDR3 bases: TGTGCCAGCACCCCAGGGTTAGGAAACACCATATATTTT. Translated: CASTPGLGNTIYF.

This clonotype was detected ten times or more. The chain carries TRBV19 and TRBJ1-2; D may be TRBD1 (6 bases). This CDR3 comprises 14 residues. Trimming took off 7 bases at V and 0 bases at J, with 12 bases between the two ends. CDR1 LNHDA and CDR2 SQIVND come from the germline V gene (reference sequence). The CDR3 region is CASTRQETNYGYTF. The CDR3 DNA reads TGTGCCAGTACCCGACAGGAGACTAACTATGGCTACACCTTC.

The table lists this clonotype with many counts. This sequence joins TRBV12-3 or TRBV12-4 and TRBJ1-5; D remains ambiguous. Trimming removed 3 bases from V and 7 bases from J, with 13 bases in between. The CDR3 extends over 14 amino acids. CDR3 nucleotide sequence: TGTGCCAGCAGTTTCGCAGGCCCTGGGCAGCCCCAGCATTTT. Translated, it gives CASSFAGPGQPQHF.

This clonotype has a handful of counts. The chain uses TRBV6-1 and TRBJ1-6, with 7 bases that match TRBD1. Germline CDR1 is MNHNS and CDR2 is SASEGT. The CDR3 covers 14 residues. J gave up 5 bases and V 10 bases, and 8 bases lay outside the gene matches. The CDR3 here is CATQQGMDNSPLHF. The CDR3, as DNA: TGTGCCACCCAACAGGGGATGGATAATTCACCCCTCCACTTT.

The chain uses TRBV10-3 and TRBJ2-7, with a weak D call TRBD1 (6 bases). The CDR3 consists of 15 residues. V dropped 2 bases and J dropped 5 bases, with 16 bases sitting between them. Germline V gene lookup returns CDR1 ENHRY and CDR2 SYGVKD. The CDR3 DNA reads TGTGCCATCAGTGAGAAGGGGGTTGGGGGCCACGAGCAGTACTTC. Protein: CAISEKGVGGHEQYF.

This clonotype came up many times. The rearrangement joins TRBV20-1 to TRBJ2-7; 8 nucleotides align to TRBD1. Germline loops: CDR1 DFQATT, CDR2 SNEGSKA (reference sequence). V lost 2 bases and J lost 5; bases outside the gene matches: 5. This CDR3 has 13 residues. The CDR3, as DNA: TGCAGTGCTAGAAGGACAGGGTACCACGAGCAGTACTTC. The encoded protein is CSARRTGYHEQYF.

This clonotype was counted between two and nine times. The chain combines TRBV30 with TRBJ2-1; 8 bases match TRBD2. V lost 8 bases to trimming and J lost 2 bases; unmatched junction nucleotides: 5. The germline V gene encodes CDR1 GTSNPN and CDR2 SVGIG (reference sequence). CDR3 size: 13 residues. The CDR3 spells CAGAGGPYNEQFF. In nucleotides, the CDR3 is TGTGCCGGTGCGGGAGGCCCCTACAATGAGCAGTTCTTC. Based on the CDR3 plus reference TRBV30 and TRBJ2-1, the full variable domain is SQTIHQWPATLVQPVGSPLSLECTVEGTSNPNLYWYRQAAGRGLQLLFYSVGIGQISSEVPQNLSASRPQDRQFILSSKKLLLSDSGFYLCAGAGGPYNEQFFGPGTRLTVL.

This clonotype was seen only a few times. This sequence joins TRBV18 and TRBJ1-6; no firm D call. The V gene lost 2 bases and the J gene lost 6 bases, with 8 bases spanning the gap. There are 14 residues in the CDR3. The germline gives CDR1 KGHSH, CDR2 LQKENI. The CDR3 spells CASSPGPINSPLHF. The CDR3, as DNA: TGTGCCAGCTCACCAGGACCGATTAATTCACCCCTCCACTTT.

This clonotype has at least ten counts. This clone may be a read error of a much larger clone one base away. The chain is built from TRBV7-8 and TRBJ1-5; D uncertain. From germline, CDR1 is SGHVS and CDR2 FQNEAQ. V lost 1 base and J lost 4, with 5 bases in between. CDR3 size: 13 residues. In DNA form, the CDR3 reads TGTGCCAGCAGCTTAGGCAAGAATCAGCCCCAGCATTTT. It yields the protein CASSLGKNQPQHF. Together with reference TRBV7-8 and TRBJ1-5, the CDR3 gives the full variable domain: GAGVSQSPRYKVAKRGQDVALRCDPISGHVSLFWYQQALGQGPEFLTYFQNEAQLDKSGLPSDRFFAERPEGSVSTLKIQRTQQEDSAVYLCASSLGKNQPQHFGDGTRLSIL.

This clonotype came up many times. The chain links TRBV2 to TRBJ2-1; tentatively, D is TRBD2 (6 bases). V lost 6 bases, J lost 5 bases, and 14 bases lay in between. CDR1 and CDR2 (germline): SNHLY, FYNNEI. The CDR3 contains 14 residues. CDR3: CASRAGTANNEQFF. CDR3 nucleotides: TGTGCCAGCAGAGCCGGGACTGCAAACAATGAGCAGTTCTTC.

This clonotype was detected a few times. The chain has TRBV6-1 and TRBJ2-2, with TRBD2 identical over 9 bases. Germline V CDR1 and CDR2: MNHNS, SASEGT. The CDR3 has 15 residues. V dropped 8 bases and J dropped 5; count of bases not matched to a gene: 9. CDR3 nucleotide sequence: TGTGCCAGCGGTAGGGGGACTAGCATAACCGGGGAGCTGTTTTTT. It codes for CASGRGTSITGELFF.

The V gene is TRBV6-2 or TRBV6-3, the J gene TRBJ2-7; D is perhaps TRBD2 (6 bases). The CDR3 totals 16 residues. Trimming took 2 bases from V and 0 from J, leaving 14 bases between them. The germline CDR1 and CDR2 sequences are MNHEY and SVGEGT. CDR3 protein: CASSYVRLAHSYEQYF. The CDR3 DNA follows: TGTGCCAGCAGTTACGTGAGGCTAGCGCACTCCTACGAGCAGTACTTC.

This clonotype was counted a few times. The chain recombines TRBV7-9 with TRBJ1-2, with D hard to call. The germline gives CDR1 SEHNR, CDR2 FQNEAQ (reference sequence). Deletions cut 5 bases from V and 6 bases from J, with 13 bases between. The CDR3 totals 13 residues. The CDR3 DNA is TGTGCCAGCAGCCCCCAACCCGGTGATGGCTACACCTTC. It yields the protein CASSPQPGDGYTF.

This clonotype has at least ten counts. The V and J genes are TRBV5-1 and TRBJ2-5; TRBD1 aligns across 7 bases. This CDR3 has 16 residues. V shed 0 bases and J 4 bases; nucleotides not matched to a gene: 9. CDR1 and CDR2 (germline): SGHRS, YFSETQ. The CDR3 spells CASSLGASAGGETQYF. The CDR3 coding sequence is TGCGCCAGCAGCTTGGGGGCCTCGGCAGGGGGAGAGACCCAGTACTTC.

V usage is TRBV7-2 and J usage is TRBJ1-5; D perhaps matches TRBD1 (5 bases). Germline values: CDR1 SGHTA, CDR2 FQGNSA. Trimming removed 1 base from V and 6 bases from J, with 10 bases in between. This CDR3 spans 14 amino acids. The CDR3 sequence: CASSLGQGTQPQHF. The CDR3 DNA follows: TGTGCCAGCAGCTTAGGGCAGGGCACTCAGCCCCAGCATTTT.

This clonotype was recorded many times. This chain uses TRBV3-1 with TRBJ2-1, with D perhaps assigned TRBD1 or TRBD2 (5 bases each). Germline CDR1 reads LGHDT; CDR2 reads YNNKEL (reference sequence). The length of the CDR3 is 16 residues. V was cut by 1 base and J by 7 bases, with 17 bases left in between. CDR3 coding DNA: TGTGCCAGCAGCCAAGGGGGGAGACTACACCTGAATGAGCAGTTCTTC. This gives the protein CASSQGGRLHLNEQFF.

This clonotype occurred a few times. The chain is built from TRBV6-1 and TRBJ2-2; possible D gene TRBD2, 6 bases. Trimming took 3 bases from V and 3 from J, leaving 11 bases between them. Per germline, CDR1 MNHNS and CDR2 SASEGT. The CDR3 covers 15 residues. CDR3 DNA: TGTGCCAGCAGTGATGCGGGACTCTACACCGGGGAGCTGTTTTTT. Protein sequence: CASSDAGLYTGELFF.

This clonotype was recorded many times. The V gene is TRBV2, the J gene TRBJ1-5, with no clear D. Per germline, CDR1 SNHLY and CDR2 FYNNEI. Trimming shortened V by 7 bases and J by 5 bases, and 9 bases separated the two germline ends. The CDR3 runs to 12 residues. The CDR3 sequence: CASTNTDQPQHF. CDR3 nucleotides: TGTGCCAGCACCAACACAGATCAGCCCCAGCATTTT.

The chain is built from TRBV7-3 and TRBJ2-1; 13 bases line up with TRBD2. Germline loops: CDR1 SGHTA, CDR2 FQGTGA. The ends lost 1 base at V and 6 bases at J; junction bases unmatched: 6. The CDR3 runs to 17 residues. The CDR3 here is CASSLRQLAGGGNEQFF. DNA for the CDR3: TGTGCCAGCAGCTTAAGGCAACTAGCGGGAGGGGGCAATGAGCAGTTCTTC.

The rearrangement joins TRBV12-3 or TRBV12-4 to TRBJ2-5; D remains unclear. This CDR3 comprises 14 residues. The ends were cut back, 4 bases at V and 4 bases at J, with 13 bases in the middle. The CDR3: CASSYGAYRETQYF. In DNA, the CDR3 is TGTGCCAGCAGTTACGGAGCGTACCGAGAGACCCAGTACTTC.

This chain connects TRBV30 to TRBJ2-2, with D perhaps TRBD1 or TRBD2 (5 bases each). V lost 2 bases and J 2 bases, leaving 15 bases between the germline ends. The CDR3 sequence is 16 residues long. Germline V gives CDR1 GTSNPN, CDR2 SVGIG (reference sequence). CDR3 nucleotides: TGTGCCTGGAGTCCTTACACGGGGCTAAACACCGGGGAGCTGTTTTTT. This gives the protein CAWSPYTGLNTGELFF.

This clonotype appeared many times. J is TRBJ2-7 and V is TRBV2; 7 bases fit TRBD1. The CDR3 covers 13 residues. The V gene's germline CDR1 is SNHLY and CDR2 FYNNEI. Trimming cost V 9 bases and J 6 bases; bases outside gene matches: 11. CDR3 sequence: CASHEGTEGEQYF. The CDR3 DNA reads as TGTGCCAGTCACGAAGGGACAGAAGGCGAGCAGTACTTC.

The chain carries TRBV20-1 and TRBJ1-1, with 9 nucleotides matching TRBD1. Unmatched junction bases numbered 6, after V lost 2 bases and J lost 5 bases. The CDR3 spans 14 residues. Germline V gene sequence: CDR1 DFQATT, CDR2 SNEGSKA (reference sequence). The CDR3 bases are TGCAGTGCTAGAACAGGGGGCGCGATGACTGAAGCTTTCTTT. Protein product: CSARTGGAMTEAFF.

The chain is built from TRBV20-1 and TRBJ2-3, with TRBD1 matching 7 bases. This CDR3 contains 17 residues. Germline V lookup: CDR1 DFQATT, CDR2 SNEGSKA (reference sequence). J lost 0 bases, V lost 1 base, and 10 bases had no gene match. CDR3 sequence reads: CSARGYRDRSSTDTQYF. The CDR3 nucleotides read TGCAGTGCTAGAGGCTACCGGGACAGATCTAGCACAGATACGCAGTATTTT.

This clonotype was picked up a small number of times. The chain links TRBV20-1 to TRBJ2-5; 7 bases line up with TRBD1. This CDR3 has 16 residues. CDR1 is DFQATT, CDR2 SNEGSKA, per germline (reference sequence). The trim removed 4 bases at V and 0 bases at J, leaving 11 bases unmatched. CDR3 residues: CSAIRDSDFNQETQYF. CDR3 coding DNA: TGCAGTGCTATCCGGGACAGCGACTTCAACCAAGAGACCCAGTACTTC.

This chain links TRBV4-1 with TRBJ2-1; 8 bases map to TRBD2. Trimming cost V 4 bases and J 5 bases; bases outside gene matches: 13. The V gene's germline CDR1 is MGHRA and CDR2 YSYEKL. The CDR3 is 17 amino acids. CDR3 nucleotide sequence: TGCGCCAGCAGCCGCGGGGGGCTAGCGGGCTCTCACAATGAGCAGTTCTTC. Translation gives CASSRGGLAGSHNEQFF.

The chain recombines TRBV10-3 with TRBJ2-5; TRBD1 or TRBD2 may be the D gene (5 bases each). CDR1 and CDR2 from the germline V gene are ENHRY and SYGVKD. The CDR3 length is 13 residues. Trimming removed 7 bases at V and 5 bases at J, with 14 bases between. DNA of the CDR3: TGTGCCATCATGAGGGACGTACAGGAGACCCAGTACTTC. This translates into CAIMRDVQETQYF.